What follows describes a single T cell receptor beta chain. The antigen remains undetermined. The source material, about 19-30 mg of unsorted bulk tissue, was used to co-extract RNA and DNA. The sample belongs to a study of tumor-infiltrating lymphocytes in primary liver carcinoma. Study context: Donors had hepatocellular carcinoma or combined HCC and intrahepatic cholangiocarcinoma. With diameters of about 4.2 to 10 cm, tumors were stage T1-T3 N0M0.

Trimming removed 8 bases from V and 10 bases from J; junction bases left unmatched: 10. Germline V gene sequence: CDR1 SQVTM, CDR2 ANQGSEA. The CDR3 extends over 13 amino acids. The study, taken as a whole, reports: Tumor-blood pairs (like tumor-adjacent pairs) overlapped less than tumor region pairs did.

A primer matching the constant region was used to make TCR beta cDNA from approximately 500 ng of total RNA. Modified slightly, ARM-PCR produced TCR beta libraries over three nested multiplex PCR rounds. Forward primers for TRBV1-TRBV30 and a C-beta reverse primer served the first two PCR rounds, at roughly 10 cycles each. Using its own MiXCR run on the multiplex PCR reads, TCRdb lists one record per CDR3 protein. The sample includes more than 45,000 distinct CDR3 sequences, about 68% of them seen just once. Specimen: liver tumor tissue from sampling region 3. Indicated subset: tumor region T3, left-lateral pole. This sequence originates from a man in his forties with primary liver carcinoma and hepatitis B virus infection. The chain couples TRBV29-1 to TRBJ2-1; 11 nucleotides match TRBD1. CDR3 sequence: CSKAGTGGLEQFF. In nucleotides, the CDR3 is TGCAGCAAAGCCGGGACAGGGGGTCTAGAGCAGTTCTTC.